The 16 T cell receptor beta chains presented below share a single source sample, sequenced in a study of blood T cell repertoires in COVID-19. This table comes from immunoSEQ multiplex PCR, and its TCRdb copy is limited to in-frame clones, with some not included. The sample consists of about 350,000 clones, 90% to 95% of them appearing once. What was sequenced was peripheral blood. Every receptor here comes from a young woman who had recovered from COVID-19.

The chain employs TRBV4-3 and TRBJ2-7, with 8 bases fitting TRBD1. The CDR3 covers 14 residues. Trimming cost V 5 bases and J 3 bases; bases outside gene matches: 6. The V gene's germline CDR1 is LGHNA and CDR2 YSLEER. CDR3 protein: CASSTRDRSYEQYV. Written as DNA, the CDR3 is TGCGCCAGCAGCACCCGGGACAGGAGCTACGAGCAGTACGTC.

To note about this clone: The identical CDR3 is also encoded by other nucleotide sequences in the sample. V and J are TRBV7-9 and TRBJ1-2, with 11 bases aligning to TRBD1. The CDR3 is made up of 14 amino acids. CDR1 is SEHNR and CDR2 is FQNEAQ in the germline V gene (reference sequence). V was clipped by 0 bases and J by 6 bases; unmatched bases: 0. The CDR3 DNA is TGTGCCAGCAGCTTAGCGGGACAGGGGGATGGCTACACCTTC. Translating it yields CASSLAGQGDGYTF.

Comment on this clone: This sample includes further DNA sequences coding for the same CDR3. V and J are TRBV19 and TRBJ2-1, with 8 bases matching TRBD1. CDR1 is LNHDA, CDR2 SQIVND, per germline (reference sequence). V was clipped by 3 bases and J by 1 base; unmatched bases: 2. CDR3 length: 15 residues. CDR3 loop: CASSMNRGSYNEQFF. DNA of the CDR3: TGTGCCAGTAGTATGAACAGGGGGTCCTACAATGAGCAGTTCTTC.

The rearrangement joins TRBV4-1 to TRBJ2-3, with TRBD2 identical over 10 bases. The trim removed 4 bases at V and 6 bases at J, leaving 16 bases unmatched. The CDR3 consists of 18 residues. Germline assignment: CDR1 MGHRA and CDR2 YSYEKL. The CDR3 sequence is CASSRVATAGGPLDTQYF. The CDR3 coding sequence is TGCGCCAGCAGCCGTGTAGCTACAGCGGGAGGGCCTTTGGATACGCAGTATTTT.

The chain combines TRBV18 with TRBJ2-1; TRBD2 matches 8 bases. Per germline, CDR1 KGHSH and CDR2 LQKENI. This CDR3 region has 17 residues. The trim removed 0 bases at V and 7 bases at J, leaving 11 bases unmatched. This CDR3 is CASSPPRDAGGGNEQFF. The CDR3 bases are TGTGCCAGCTCACCACCAAGGGACGCGGGAGGTGGAAATGAGCAGTTCTTC.

The rearrangement uses TRBV29-1 and TRBJ1-1; maybe TRBD1 (5 bases). Per the germline V gene, CDR1 is SQVTM and CDR2 is ANQGSEA. Deletions cut 4 bases from V and 2 bases from J, with 14 bases between. The CDR3 consists of 14 residues. CDR3 sequence reads: CSVVRGHKNTEAFF. The CDR3 DNA reads TGCAGCGTTGTTAGAGGACACAAAAACACTGAAGCTTTCTTT.

The chain is built from TRBV7-2 and TRBJ1-4; 7 positions agree with TRBD1. From germline, CDR1 is SGHTA and CDR2 FQGNSA. Unmatched junction bases numbered 5, after V lost 4 bases and J lost 3 bases. CDR3 length: 15 residues. CDR3 loop: CASSSFGTANEKLFF. The CDR3 nucleotides are TGTGCCAGCAGCTCATTCGGGACAGCTAATGAAAAACTGTTTTTT.

This chain uses TRBV6-5 with TRBJ2-1, with D uncertain. Germline V gives CDR1 MNHEY, CDR2 SVGAGI. This CDR3 is built from 14 residues. Trimming left V 6 bases short and J 4 bases short, with 13 bases between. This chain's CDR3 is CASRPRFYYNEQFF. Written as DNA, the CDR3 is TGTGCCAGCAGGCCCCGTTTCTATTACAATGAGCAGTTCTTC.

The genes are TRBV27 and TRBJ2-7; D is possibly TRBD1 (6 bases). The CDR3 consists of 12 residues. V was trimmed by 6 bases and J by 1 base, leaving 7 bases between them. Per germline, CDR1 MNHEY and CDR2 SMNVEV (reference sequence). The CDR3 DNA is TGTGCCAGCAGCCAGGGGTCCTACGAGCAGTACGTC. Protein: CASSQGSYEQYV.

This chain links TRBV7-2 with TRBJ2-3, with 7 bases aligning to TRBD2. CDR3 size: 15 residues. V was clipped by 2 bases and J by 2 bases; unmatched bases: 4. CDR1 is SGHTA and CDR2 is FQGNSA in the germline V gene. Here the CDR3 reads CASSLSSGYTDTQYF. The CDR3 DNA reads as TGTGCCAGCAGCTTATCTAGCGGATACACAGATACGCAGTATTTT.

This chain links TRBV6-2 or TRBV6-3 with TRBJ1-2; weak D call: TRBD1 (5 bases). Trimming took 4 bases from V and 8 from J, leaving 14 bases between them. CDR1 is MNHEY, CDR2 SVGEGT, per germline. The CDR3 runs to 13 residues. Here the CDR3 reads CASSSSGEGGYTF. The DNA for the CDR3 is TGTGCCAGCAGTTCCTCGGGGGAGGGCGGCTACACCTTC.

The chain is built from TRBV5-1 and TRBJ1-2; no clear D gene. The length of the CDR3 is 13 residues. Germline V lookup: CDR1 SGHRS, CDR2 YFSETQ. Trimming removed 0 bases from V and 2 bases from J, with 5 bases in between. The CDR3, as DNA: TGCGCCAGCAGCTTGGCGGAGAACTATGGCTACACCTTC. It codes for CASSLAENYGYTF. The variable domain in full, with the rest retrieved from reference TRBV5-1 and TRBJ1-2, is KAGVTQTPRYLIKTRGQQVTLSCSPISGHRSVSWYQQTPGQGLQFLFEYFSETQRNKGNFPGRFSGRQFSNSRSEMNVSTLELGDSALYLCASSLAENYGYTFGSGTRLTVV.

This clone was observed a handful of times. This same CDR3 is encoded by further DNA sequences in the sample. This chain joins TRBV5-4 and TRBJ1-1, with TRBD1 as a possible D gene (6 bases). Looked up from germline, CDR1 is SGHNT and CDR2 is YYREEE (reference sequence). The CDR3 consists of 15 residues. The V end lost 0 bases, the J end lost 0 bases, and 9 bases lay between the germline ends. CDR3 DNA: TGTGCCAGCAGCTTGGGTGGGGGCGTGAACACTGAAGCTTTCTTT. The encoded protein is CASSLGGGVNTEAFF. Using reference TRBV5-4 and TRBJ1-1 for the parts outside the CDR3, the full variable domain is ETGVTQSPTHLIKTRGQQVTLRCSSQSGHNTVSWYQQALGQGPQFIFQYYREEENGRGNFPPRFSGLQFPNYSSELNVNALELDDSALYLCASSLGGGVNTEAFFGQGTRLTVV.

V gene TRBV7-9 combines with J gene TRBJ1-2, with D unresolved. The CDR3 covers 13 residues. V was shortened by 5 bases and J by 7 bases, with 14 bases between the two germline ends. Germline V CDR1 and CDR2: SEHNR, FQNEAQ (reference sequence). The CDR3 nucleotides are TGTGCCAGCAGCGAGGAGAGTCGAGCTGGCTACACCTTC. Residues: CASSEESRAGYTF.

This chain links TRBV11-2 with TRBJ2-1, with TRBD1 matching 9 bases. Looked up from germline, CDR1 is SGHAT and CDR2 is FQNNGV. This CDR3 is built from 17 residues. J lost 7 bases, V lost 2 bases, and 12 bases had no gene match. As DNA, the CDR3 is TGTGCCAGCAGCTTACCATTACAGGGGGCCGTGAGAAATGAGCAGTTCTTC. It codes for CASSLPLQGAVRNEQFF.

This rearrangement joins TRBV4-1 to TRBJ1-1, with 7 bases aligning to TRBD1. CDR1 and CDR2 (germline): MGHRA, YSYEKL. After removal of 4 bases from V and 0 bases from J, the junction contained 2 bases not matched to a gene. CDR3 length: 14 amino acids. CDR3 loop: CASSPGQLNTEAFF. The DNA of the CDR3 is TGCGCCAGCAGCCCGGGACAGCTGAACACTGAAGCTTTCTTT.